Sequencing of this T cell receptor beta chain was carried out in a study of blood T cell repertoires in COVID-19. Across the study: T cells, B-cell-depleted T cells, or PBMCs provided the cDNA or gDNA that served as material.

The method was immunoSEQ multiplex PCR; TCRdb's version includes in-frame clones alone and lacks a portion of them. Seen here are around 200,000 clones, about nine tenths observed once, and the top ten hold 0.72%. The sequence was obtained from a man aged 35-49 years with acute or convalescent COVID-19. The sample comprised peripheral blood.

The CDR3, as DNA: TGTGCCAGCAGTCTGGACGGGAACCGGCGGGCTAATGAAAAACTGTTTTTT. It yields the protein CASSLDGNRRANEKLFF. The V gene is TRBV6-2 or TRBV6-3, the J gene TRBJ1-4; D unclear. V was cut by 5 bases and J by 3 bases, with 19 bases left in between. The CDR3 totals 17 residues. CDR1 and CDR2 from the germline V gene are MNHEY and SVGEGT.